This passage covers 22 T cell receptor beta chains from one sample sequenced in a study of T cells in women clearing cervical HPV infection. The table came from immunoSEQ multiplex PCR; TCRdb's copy has only in-frame clones and leaves some out. The table lists roughly 42,000 clones. The sample comprised blood buffy coat. These receptor sequences come from a woman between 18 and 70 years old with a cervical HPV16 infection that either progressed to CIN3+ or cleared (not recorded which).

Regarding this clone: The read terminates 3 residues before the CDR3 end, so the remaining end is supplied by the germline J gene. This chain connects TRBV5-1 to TRBJ2-2, with 7 bases that match TRBD1. The germline V gene has CDR1 SGHRS and CDR2 YFSETQ. V was clipped by 4 bases and J by 0 bases; unmatched bases: 9. The CDR3 consists of 17 residues. The CDR3 loop reads CASSTRPGTANTGELFF. CDR3 bases read: TGCGCCAGCAGCACCCGGCCCGGGACAGCGAACACCGGGGAG. The full variable domain, with the rest looked up from reference TRBV5-1 and TRBJ2-2, is KAGVTQTPRYLIKTRGQQVTLSCSPISGHRSVSWYQQTPGQGLQFLFEYFSETQRNKGNFPGRFSGRQFSNSRSEMNVSTLELGDSALYLCASSTRPGTANTGELFFGEGSRLTVL.

With regard to this clone: Read coverage stops 3 residues before the CDR3 terminus; the germline J gene supplies the remainder. The V and J genes are TRBV6-1 and TRBJ2-1; 8 bases are a match to TRBD1. The length of the CDR3 is 16 residues. The trim removed 0 bases at V and 0 bases at J, leaving 1 base unmatched. Germline V gene sequence: CDR1 MNHNS, CDR2 SASEGT. The sequenced CDR3 bases are TGTGCCAGCAGTGAAGCTACAGGGGGCTCCTACAATGAG. Translation: CASSEATGGSYNE. The complete CDR3 sequence is CASSEATGGSYNEQFF.

About this clone itself: Read sequence stops 3 residues before the CDR3 end, and the germline J gene provides the missing end. V usage is TRBV12-3 or TRBV12-4 and J usage is TRBJ2-7, with D maybe TRBD2 (5 bases). V lost 3 bases and J lost 6, with 18 bases in between. The CDR3 is made up of 15 amino acids. The DNA read from the CDR3 is TGTGCCAGCAGTTTTGCGGACCTCCTTCGGGGCGAG. Amino acids: CASSFADLLRGE. The CDR3 in full is CASSFADLLRGEQYF.

In regard to this clone: The observed sequence ends 3 residues before the CDR3 terminus, with the missing tail filled in from the germline J gene. The V and J genes are TRBV5-1 and TRBJ1-2; D uncertain. V dropped 4 bases and J dropped 0 bases, with 19 bases sitting between them. Per the germline V gene, CDR1 is SGHRS and CDR2 is YFSETQ. The CDR3 has 17 amino acids. CDR3 bases read: TGCGCCAGCAGCGCCAACTTCCTACAGCTTTCTAACTATGGC. Protein sequence: CASSANFLQLSNYG. The whole CDR3 protein reads CASSANFLQLSNYGYTF.

About this clone: The CDR3 end lies 3 residues beyond the end of the read and is filled in from the germline J gene. The chain has TRBV19 and TRBJ1-5, with D unresolved. The germline V gene has CDR1 LNHDA and CDR2 SQIVND (reference sequence). V lost 11 bases and J 4 bases, leaving 15 bases between the germline ends. This CDR3 is built from 13 residues. The CDR3 DNA, read in part, is TGTGCCGTGTCATTTGCGCTAAATCAGCCC. Translating it yields CAVSFALNQP. The whole CDR3 reads CAVSFALNQPQHF.

In the case of this clone: The junction departs from germline at one end; a sequencing error may be responsible. The read finishes 3 residues shy of the CDR3 end, and the germline J gene is used to complete it. The rearrangement links TRBV18 to TRBJ2-7; unclear D gene. This CDR3 is 13 amino acids long. Germline CDR1 is KGHSH and CDR2 is LQKENI. Incomplete CDR3 DNA: TGTGTCAGCTCACCAACCGGCTCCTACGAG. Its translation is CVSSPTGSYE. The whole CDR3 is CVSSPTGSYEQYF.

Points on this clone: The read comes to an end 3 residues before the CDR3 does, leaving the germline J gene to fill in the end. The V and J genes are TRBV7-3 and TRBJ1-6, with D possibly TRBD1 on 5 matching bases. CDR3 length: 16 residues. V lost 4 bases to trimming and J lost 6 bases, with 16 bases between them. CDR1 is SGHTA, CDR2 FQGTGA, per germline. The CDR3 loop is CASSSFDRDSNSPLHF. The DNA read from the CDR3 is TGTGCCAGCAGCTCCTTCGACAGAGACTCTAATTCACCC. The full variable domain, in which reference TRBV7-3 and TRBJ1-6 provide the parts outside the CDR3, is GAGVSQTPSNKVTEKGKYVELRCDPISGHTALYWYRQSLGQGPEFLIYFQGTGAADDSGLPNDRFFAVRPEGSVSTLKIQRTERGDSAVYLCASSSFDRDSNSPLHFGNGTRLTVT.

A note on this clone: With the read ending 3 residues before the CDR3 end, the germline J gene is used to fill in that end. The V call is TRBV7-7, the J call TRBJ1-6; TRBD1 matches at 9 bases. The CDR3 is made up of 18 amino acids. Unmatched junction bases numbered 15, after V lost 5 bases and J lost 7 bases. Germline-derived CDR1 and CDR2 are SSHAT and FNYEAQ (reference sequence). The covered CDR3 bases are TGTGCCAGCAGCCCCACCACCGACAGGGGGATAATCAATTCACCC. Amino acids: CASSPTTDRGIINSP. From start to end, the CDR3 is CASSPTTDRGIINSPLHF. Complete variable domain (other parts from reference TRBV7-7 and TRBJ1-6): GAGVSQSPRYKVTKRGQDVTLRCDPISSHATLYWYQQALGQGPEFLTYFNYEAQPDKSGLPSDRFSAERPEGSISTLTIQRTEQRDSAMYRCASSPTTDRGIINSPLHFGNGTRLTVT.

Concerning this clone: Coverage ceases 3 residues before the CDR3 finishes, and the germline J gene fills in the end. J is TRBJ2-1 and V is TRBV7-8; 9 bases are shared with TRBD1. Germline trimming cut 4 bases from V and 3 bases from J; bases unmatched to any gene: 4. Looked up from germline, CDR1 is SGHVS and CDR2 is FQNEAQ. The CDR3 loop spans 15 amino acids. CDR3 DNA, as far as it was read: TGTGCCAGCAGCTCACCGGGACAGGGCTACAATGAG. Its translation: CASSSPGQGYNE. The CDR3 in its entirety is CASSSPGQGYNEQFF.

Worth noting for this clone: The sequenced fragment ends 3 residues before the CDR3 boundary, so the rest is inferred from the germline J gene. The J gene is TRBJ2-3, the V gene TRBV7-9, with D uncertain. CDR1 is SEHNR, CDR2 FQNEAQ, per germline (reference sequence). Trimming took off 0 bases at V and 6 bases at J, with 7 bases between the two ends. The CDR3 consists of 13 residues. Incomplete CDR3 DNA: TGTGCCAGCAGCTTAGCCCGGGTGGATACG. Encoded protein: CASSLARVDT. The complete CDR3 protein is CASSLARVDTQYF. Full variable domain (outside the CDR3, taken from reference TRBV7-9 and TRBJ2-3): DTGVSQNPRHKITKRGQNVTFRCDPISEHNRLYWYRQTLGQGPEFLTYFQNEAQLEKSRLLSDRFSAERPKGSFSTLEIQRTEQGDSAMYLCASSLARVDTQYFGPGTRLTVL.

With respect to this clone: The CDR3 end falls 3 residues outside the read, so it is completed with the germline J gene. The chain couples TRBV24-1 to TRBJ2-7; 7 bases agree with TRBD1. The V segment lost 2 bases and the J segment 0 bases; nucleotides outside the gene matches: 6. The CDR3 is 16 residues long. CDR1 is KGHDR, CDR2 SFDVKD, per germline. CDR3 region: CATSDSPGQSSYEQYF. CDR3 DNA (partial): TGTGCCACCAGTGATTCGCCGGGACAGAGCTCCTACGAG.

With respect to this clone: The read terminates 3 residues before the CDR3 end, so the remaining end is supplied by the germline J gene. The rearrangement uses TRBV2 and TRBJ1-3, with 9 bases aligning to TRBD1. Germline V lookup: CDR1 SNHLY, CDR2 FYNNEI. V dropped 1 base and J dropped 1; count of bases not matched to a gene: 5. CDR3 length: 17 amino acids. CDR3 sequence: CASSEGTGDRSGNTIYF. The covered CDR3 bases are TGTGCCAGCAGTGAAGGGACAGGGGATCGATCTGGAAACACC.

For this clone: The read halts 3 residues ahead of the CDR3 end, with the missing end drawn from the germline J gene. The genes are TRBV7-3 and TRBJ2-7; 9 bases map to TRBD1. Germline lookup yields CDR1 SGHTA and CDR2 FQGTGA. The CDR3 extends over 16 amino acids. V shed 5 bases and J 6 bases; nucleotides not matched to a gene: 14. The CDR3 loop is CASSLEPGQGISEQYF. The CDR3 bases that were read are TGTGCCAGCAGCCTCGAACCGGGACAGGGAATAAGCGAG.

About this clone itself: The observed sequence ends 3 residues before the CDR3 terminus, with the missing tail filled in from the germline J gene. This chain joins TRBV5-6 and TRBJ2-5; TRBD1 might be the D (8 bases). The CDR3 has 14 residues. Trimming removed 4 bases from V and 4 bases from J, with 14 bases in between. In germline, CDR1 is SGHDT, CDR2 YYEEEE. The CDR3 here is CASSETGGGETQYF. The sequenced part of the CDR3 DNA is TGTGCCAGCAGCGAAACAGGGGGGGGAGAGACC.

Worth noting for this clone: Sequencing ends 3 residues short of the CDR3 end; the germline J gene provides the rest. V gene TRBV5-8 combines with J gene TRBJ2-1, with 7 bases aligning to TRBD1. Trimming at V came to 2 bases and at J to 8 bases, leaving 10 bases not matched to a gene. CDR1 SGHTS and CDR2 YDEGEE come from the germline V gene. The CDR3 totals 15 residues. CDR3 bases read: TGTGCCAGCAGCTTTTGGGCAGGGGGAAAGGATGAG. Translating it yields CASSFWAGGKDE. From start to end, the CDR3 is CASSFWAGGKDEQFF.

On this clone itself: The missing CDR3 end, 3 residues past where the read stops, is filled in from the germline J gene. This sequence joins TRBV5-1 and TRBJ2-1, with 8 bases fitting TRBD1. V shed 8 bases and J 5 bases; nucleotides not matched to a gene: 9. This CDR3 has 14 residues. The germline V gene encodes CDR1 SGHRS and CDR2 YFSETQ. The chain's CDR3 is CASARRDRHNEQFF. CDR3 DNA, as far as it was read: TGCGCCAGTGCTCGCCGGGACAGGCACAATGAG.

On this clone itself: The sequence runs out 3 residues before the end of the CDR3; the remainder is reconstructed from the germline J gene. The rearrangement links TRBV11-3 to TRBJ1-2; possible D gene TRBD1, 5 bases. The CDR3 has 13 residues. The germline V gene has CDR1 SGHNT and CDR2 YENEEA. Deletions cut 5 bases from V and 4 bases from J, with 11 bases between. CDR3 region: CASSPVGGYGYTF. Incomplete CDR3 DNA: TGTGCCAGCAGCCCGGTGGGGGGCTATGGC.

Comment on this clone: Sequencing ends 3 residues short of the CDR3 end; the germline J gene provides the rest. This chain uses TRBV5-4 with TRBJ1-2, with D possibly TRBD1 on 5 matching bases. V dropped 6 bases and J dropped 1 base, with 16 bases sitting between them. The length of the CDR3 is 15 residues. From germline, CDR1 is SGHNT and CDR2 YYREEE (reference sequence). The CDR3 sequence is CASKKGDLNNYGYTF. The covered CDR3 bases are TGTGCCAGCAAAAAAGGGGACTTAAATAACTATGGC.

Points on this clone: The read comes to an end 3 residues before the CDR3 does, leaving the germline J gene to fill in the end. The rearrangement links TRBV18 to TRBJ2-7, with TRBD1 matching over 9 bases. The trim removed 8 bases at V and 6 bases at J, leaving 11 bases unmatched. The CDR3 loop spans 14 amino acids. Germline-derived CDR1 and CDR2 are KGHSH and LQKENI. Partial CDR3 DNA: TGTGCCAGCCACTCCGGGACAGGGAGTGGCGAG. Amino acid sequence: CASHSGTGSGE. The entire CDR3 is CASHSGTGSGEQYF.

With regard to this clone: The sequenced fragment ends 3 residues before the CDR3 boundary, so the rest is inferred from the germline J gene. The genes are TRBV18 and TRBJ1-5; 9 bases match TRBD1. Germline V CDR1 and CDR2: KGHSH, LQKENI. The trim removed 5 bases at V and 0 bases at J, leaving 8 bases unmatched. This CDR3 is 17 amino acids long. CDR3 region: CASSSRDRENSNQPQHF. CDR3 bases read: TGTGCCAGCTCATCAAGGGACAGGGAGAATAGCAATCAGCCC.

Concerning this clone: The sequence runs out 3 residues before the end of the CDR3; the remainder is reconstructed from the germline J gene. The chain has TRBV18 and TRBJ2-2; 7 bases line up with TRBD1. The length of the CDR3 is 15 residues. Germline CDR1 is KGHSH and CDR2 is LQKENI. Unmatched junction bases numbered 1, after V lost 3 bases and J lost 0 bases. The CDR3 bases that were read are TGTGCCAGCTCACCCGGGACAGCGAACACCGGGGAG. Protein product: CASSPGTANTGE. The whole CDR3 is CASSPGTANTGELFF.

Note on this clone: The read ends 3 residues before the CDR3 terminus; that terminus is restored from the germline J gene. The chain links TRBV5-1 to TRBJ1-5, with 9 positions matching TRBD1. V was clipped by 1 base and J by 4 bases; unmatched bases: 3. The CDR3 runs to 15 residues. CDR1 SGHRS and CDR2 YFSETQ come from the germline V gene. CDR3 loop: CASSLTGGANQPQHF. CDR3 bases read: TGCGCCAGCAGCTTGACAGGGGGCGCAAATCAGCCC.